This T cell receptor beta chain comes out of a study of blood T cell repertoires in COVID-19. Turning to the study itself: Sites across the United States, Italy and Spain contributed samples from acute and convalescent COVID-19. T cells, B-cell-depleted T cells, or PBMCs supplied cDNA or gDNA.

Under the authors' procedure: Scientists estimated how many nucleated cells there were by amplifying reference gene primers. Produced via immunoSEQ multiplex PCR; TCRdb's table is partial and in-frame only. V and J calls and clone size are those listed in that table; D and trimming were worked out from the DNA. The sample consists of around 150,000 clones, approximately 90% of them appearing once. V dropped 4 bases and J dropped 4 bases, with 17 bases sitting between them. Germline-derived CDR1 and CDR2 are MNHNY and SVGAGI (reference sequence). The CDR3 is 16 amino acids. This clonotype was sampled from a man between 18 and 29 years old with acute or convalescent COVID-19. Source material: peripheral blood. The gene calls are TRBV6-6 and TRBJ2-1; D perhaps matches TRBD1 (6 bases). DNA for the CDR3: TGTGCCAGCAGTTTCCCCCAGGGGCGGATATACAATGAGCAGTTCTTC. This codes for CASSFPQGRIYNEQFF.